This TCR beta chain is drawn from a study of control samples from healthy donors and cancer patients. The CDR3 loop spans 14 amino acids. J lost 6 bases, V lost 4 bases, and 9 bases had no gene match. Germline V lookup: CDR1 SQVTM, CDR2 ANQGSEA. This table comes from immunoSEQ multiplex PCR, and its TCRdb copy is limited to in-frame clones, with some not included. The repertoire holds 100,000 to 150,000 clones, with roughly 90% as singletons. The sequencing input was blood. V is TRBV29-1 and J is TRBJ2-3, with TRBD1 identical over 8 bases. This TCR derives from a man aged 18 to 35 in good health. The CDR3 bases are TGCAGCGTTGCGAGTGACAGGGGTTCCGATACGCAGTATTTT. Encoded protein: CSVASDRGSDTQYF.